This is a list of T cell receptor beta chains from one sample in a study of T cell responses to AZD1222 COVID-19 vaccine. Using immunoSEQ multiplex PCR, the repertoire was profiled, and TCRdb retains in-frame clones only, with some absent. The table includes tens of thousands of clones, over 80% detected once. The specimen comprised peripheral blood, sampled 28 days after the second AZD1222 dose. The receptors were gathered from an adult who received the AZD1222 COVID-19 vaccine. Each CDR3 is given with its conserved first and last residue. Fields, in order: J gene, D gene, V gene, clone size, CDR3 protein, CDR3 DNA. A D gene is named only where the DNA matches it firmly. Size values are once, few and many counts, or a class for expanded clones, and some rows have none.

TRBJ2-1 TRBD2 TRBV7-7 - CASSSGLAGASEQFF TGTGCTAGCAGCTCTGGACTAGCGGGAGCATCCGAGCAGTTCTTC
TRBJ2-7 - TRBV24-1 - CATSDSGQGLSYEQYF TGTGCCACCAGTGATTCCGGTCAGGGGTTAAGCTACGAGCAGTACTTC
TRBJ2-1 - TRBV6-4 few CASSEEGHNEQFF TGTGCCAGCAGTGAGGAGGGGCACAATGAGCAGTTCTTC
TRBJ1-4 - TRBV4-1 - CASSVGLPNEKLFF TGCGCCAGCAGCGTTGGACTCCCGAATGAAAAACTGTTTTTT
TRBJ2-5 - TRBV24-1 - CATSDPRGFQETQYF TGTGCCACCAGTGATCCCCGGGGGTTCCAAGAGACCCAGTACTTC
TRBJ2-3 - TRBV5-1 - CASSLAGVRTDTQYF TGCGCCAGCAGCCTGGCAGGGGTGAGGACAGATACGCAGTATTTT
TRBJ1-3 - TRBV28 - CASSLWARDHSGNTIYF TGTGCCAGCAGTTTATGGGCCCGGGACCACTCTGGAAACACCATATATTTT
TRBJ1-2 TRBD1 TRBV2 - CASSPRQGEDGYTF TGTGCCAGCAGCCCCCGACAGGGAGAGGATGGCTACACCTTC
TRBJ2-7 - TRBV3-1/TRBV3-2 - CASSSGLPYEQYF TGTGCCAGCAGTTCCGGGCTTCCCTACGAGCAGTACTTC
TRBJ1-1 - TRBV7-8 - CASSRSRTDNTEAFF TGTGCCAGCAGCCGCTCCCGGACAGACAACACTGAAGCTTTCTTT
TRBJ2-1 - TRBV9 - CASSVEQTLTYNEQFF TGTGCCAGCAGCGTAGAACAGACACTGACCTACAATGAGCAGTTCTTC
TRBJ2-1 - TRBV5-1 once CASSSDGWNEQFF TGCGCCAGCAGCTCGGATGGGTGGAATGAGCAGTTCTTC
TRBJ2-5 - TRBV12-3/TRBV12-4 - CASLRRRAETQYF TGTGCCAGCCTCAGGCGCAGGGCGGAGACCCAGTACTTC
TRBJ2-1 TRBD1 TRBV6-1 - CASSKGTGTGGSNEQFF TGTGCCAGCAGTAAAGGGACCGGGACAGGGGGTTCGAATGAGCAGTTCTTC
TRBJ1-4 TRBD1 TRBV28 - CATYRTGREKLFF TGTGCCACCTATCGGACAGGGAGGGAAAAACTGTTTTTT
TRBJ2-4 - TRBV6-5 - CASSFQGAKNIQYF TGTGCCAGCAGTTTCCAGGGGGCCAAAAACATTCAGTACTTC
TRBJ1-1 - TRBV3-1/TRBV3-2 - CASSQGSGALNTEAFF TGTGCCAGCAGCCAAGGGTCCGGCGCCCTGAACACTGAAGCTTTCTTT
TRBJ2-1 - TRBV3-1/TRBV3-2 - CASRPDPSSYNEQFF TGTGCCAGCAGACCCGACCCCAGCTCCTACAATGAGCAGTTCTTC
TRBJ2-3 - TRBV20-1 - CSGSEGDTQYF TGCAGTGGCTCGGAGGGAGATACGCAGTATTTT